Shown below are 12 T cell receptor beta chains from a single sample sequenced in a study of CD8+CD57+ T cells in acquired aplastic anemia. Sequencing involved patients with CD8+CD57+ cell expansion previously shown by flow cytometry. Profiles of TCR beta VDJ and CDR3 were generated from a genomic DNA template. TCRdb fed the reads into MiXCR, producing one record per CDR3 protein. The sample gives a few hundred thousand distinct CDR3 sequences, about 50% of which show up once; 1.3% is in the top ten. Specimen: sorted CD4+, CD8+, or CD8+CD57+ T cells (not recorded which) from PBMCs. The origin of the receptors is a human donor with aplastic anemia.

V and J are TRBV15 and TRBJ2-7; D remains ambiguous. V shed 0 bases and J shed 4 bases, with 13 bases lying between them. The germline CDR1 and CDR2 sequences are LNHNV and YYDKDF (reference sequence). This CDR3 is 15 amino acids long. This CDR3 is CATSRDYGRRYEQYF. CDR3 nucleotides: TGTGCCACCAGCAGAGATTATGGGCGCAGGTACGAGCAGTACTTC.

This clonotype has more than one count but fewer than ten. The gene calls are TRBV20-1 and TRBJ2-7; tentative D call: TRBD1 (5 bases). CDR1 and CDR2 (germline): DFQATT, SNEGSKA (reference sequence). This CDR3 is built from 13 residues. The germline V and J ends were trimmed by 3 bases and 2 bases, with 11 bases remaining between them. Here the CDR3 reads CSARAGFAYEQYF. The CDR3 coding sequence is TGCAGTGCTAGGGCAGGGTTTGCCTACGAGCAGTACTTC.

The chain uses TRBV7-3 and TRBJ2-2, with 8 bases fitting TRBD2. The CDR3 is 16 amino acids. With 6 bases clipped from V and 7 bases from J, the junction kept 13 bases outside the gene matches. The V gene's germline CDR1 is SGHTA and CDR2 FQGTGA. The CDR3 reads CASSPTHGRAGGELFF. CDR3 sequence (DNA): TGTGCCAGCAGTCCAACACACGGGAGGGCCGGCGGGGAGCTGTTTTTT.

This clonotype appeared many times. The chain links TRBV6-1 to TRBJ2-3; D is undetermined. The germline gives CDR1 MNHNS, CDR2 SASEGT. V was shortened by 8 bases and J by 0 bases, with 12 bases between the two germline ends. CDR3 length: 14 amino acids. CDR3 nucleotide sequence: TGTGCCAGCTCCAGTTGGGTTAGCACAGATACGCAGTATTTT. It translates to CASSSWVSTDTQYF.

This clonotype was detected ten times or more. The V call is TRBV6-2 or TRBV6-3, the J call TRBJ2-3; D is undetermined. Germline lookup yields CDR1 MNHEY and CDR2 SVGEGT. The CDR3 length is 11 residues. V shed 8 bases and J shed 5 bases, with 8 bases lying between them. The CDR3 region has the DNA TGTGCCAGCGACGAAGGAGATACGCAGTATTTT. This translates into CASDEGDTQYF.

This clonotype was picked up many times. The chain recombines TRBV10-1 with TRBJ2-5, with no clear D. The CDR3 totals 13 residues. V lost 6 bases to trimming and J lost 5 bases, with 13 bases between them. Germline V gives CDR1 WNHNN, CDR2 SYGVQD (reference sequence). The DNA of the CDR3 is TGCGCCAGCAGCCAACAAGCTACTGAGACCCAGTACTTC. Translation: CASSQQATETQYF.

The DNA of the CDR3 is TGTGCCAGCAGCCCTAGGGGGGGATCACCCCTCCACTTT. Protein product: CASSPRGGSPLHF. The chain employs TRBV7-9 and TRBJ1-6, with D maybe TRBD1 (6 bases). Trimming removed 5 bases at V and 10 bases at J, with 12 bases between. Germline CDR1 and CDR2: SEHNR and FQNEAQ (reference sequence). This CDR3 has 13 residues.

This clonotype has just one count. V is TRBV15 and J is TRBJ2-1; 12 nucleotides align to TRBD2. This CDR3 is 15 amino acids long. With 5 bases clipped from V and 9 bases from J, the junction kept 8 bases outside the gene matches. Germline CDR1 and CDR2: LNHNV and YYDKDF (reference sequence). The CDR3 coding sequence is TGTGCCACCAGCGCCCGACTAGCGGGGGAGGGTGAGCAGTTCTTC. Its translation: CATSARLAGEGEQFF.

Of note for this clonotype: This CDR3 fails to terminate in the conserved phenylalanine or tryptophan, so it likely reflects a read error. The CDR3 here is CASSLALGVAKNIQYL. The CDR3, as DNA: TGTGCCAGCAGCTTAGCCCTGGGAGTAGCCAAAAACATTCAGTACCTC. The J gene is TRBJ2-4, the V gene TRBV7-9; the D gene is possibly TRBD2 (5 bases). This CDR3 has 16 amino acids. Looked up from germline, CDR1 is SEHNR and CDR2 is FQNEAQ (reference sequence). V was cut by 0 bases and J by 0 bases, with 9 bases left in between.

This rearrangement joins TRBV11-1 to TRBJ2-6; 9 bases match TRBD1. Germline assignment: CDR1 SGHAT and CDR2 FQDESV (reference sequence). This CDR3 has 16 residues. V dropped 5 bases and J dropped 2; count of bases not matched to a gene: 4. Here the CDR3 DNA reads TGTGCCAGCAGCCGCCGGACAGGGGCTGGGGCCAACGTCCTGACTTTC. This encodes CASSRRTGAGANVLTF.

This clonotype came up a few times. A much larger clone sits a single nucleotide away, making a read error possible. J is TRBJ1-1 and V is TRBV6-6, with 7 bases that match TRBD1. Germline CDR1 is MNHNY and CDR2 is SVGAGI (reference sequence). This CDR3 region has 13 residues. The J segment lost 8 bases and the V segment lost 8 bases, leaving 11 bases of the junction unmatched. The DNA for the CDR3 is TGTGCCAGCCAATCGGGCCGGGACAGCGAAGCTTTCTTT. This encodes CASQSGRDSEAFF.

The chain carries TRBV7-8 and TRBJ2-2, with D perhaps being TRBD1 or TRBD2 (5 bases each). This CDR3 is 14 amino acids long. Deletions cut 10 bases from V and 1 base from J, with 13 bases between. Germline assignment: CDR1 SGHVS and CDR2 FQNEAQ. The CDR3 DNA reads TGTGCCACTAAAGGGACGGGGAACACCGGGGAGCTGTTTTTT. It codes for CATKGTGNTGELFF.